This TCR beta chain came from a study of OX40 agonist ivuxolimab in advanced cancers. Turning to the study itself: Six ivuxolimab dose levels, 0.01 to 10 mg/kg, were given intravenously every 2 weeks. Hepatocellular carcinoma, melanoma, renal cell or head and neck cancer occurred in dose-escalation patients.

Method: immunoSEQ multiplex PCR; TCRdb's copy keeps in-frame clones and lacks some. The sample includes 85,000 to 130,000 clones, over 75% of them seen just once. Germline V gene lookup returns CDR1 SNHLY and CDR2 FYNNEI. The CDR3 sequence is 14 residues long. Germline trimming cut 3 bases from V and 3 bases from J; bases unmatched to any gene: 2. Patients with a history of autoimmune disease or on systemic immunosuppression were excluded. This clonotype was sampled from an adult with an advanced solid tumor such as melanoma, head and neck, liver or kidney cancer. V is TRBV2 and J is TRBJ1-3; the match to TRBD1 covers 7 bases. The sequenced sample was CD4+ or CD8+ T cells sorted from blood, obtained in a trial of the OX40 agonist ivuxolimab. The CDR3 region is CASSEDRIGNTIYF. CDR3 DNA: TGTGCCAGCAGTGAGGACAGGATTGGAAACACCATATATTTT.